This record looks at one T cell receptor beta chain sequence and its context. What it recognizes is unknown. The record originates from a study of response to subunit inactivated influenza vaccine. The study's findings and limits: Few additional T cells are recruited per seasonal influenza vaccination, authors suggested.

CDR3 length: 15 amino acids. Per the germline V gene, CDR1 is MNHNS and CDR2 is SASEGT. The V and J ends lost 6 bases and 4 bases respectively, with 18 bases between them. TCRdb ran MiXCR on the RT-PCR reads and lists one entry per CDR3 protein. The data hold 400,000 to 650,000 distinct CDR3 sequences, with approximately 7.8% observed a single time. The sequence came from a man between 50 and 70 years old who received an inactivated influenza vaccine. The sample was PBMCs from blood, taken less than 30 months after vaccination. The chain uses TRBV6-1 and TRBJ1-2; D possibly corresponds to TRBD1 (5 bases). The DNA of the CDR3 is TGTGCCAGCAGCCCGGGGCGAGGTACCGGCTATGGCTACACCTTC. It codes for CASSPGRGTGYGYTF.